The 3 T cell receptor beta chains below come from one sample, sequenced in a study of CD8 T cells in Susac syndrome. With random hexamers, 0.5 to 1 ug RNA was reverse transcribed. TCRdb ran MiXCR on the immunoSEQ multiplex PCR reads and lists one entry per CDR3 protein. The table records 250,000 to 350,000 distinct CDR3 sequences, about 92% of them present only once. Sequenced input: CD4+ T cells from PBMCs. The receptor set was obtained from a human donor with multiple sclerosis.

This sequence joins TRBV3-1 and TRBJ2-7, with 8 bases identical to TRBD1. The trim removed 0 bases at V and 5 bases at J, leaving 9 bases unmatched. Germline CDR1 reads LGHDT; CDR2 reads YNNKEL (reference sequence). This CDR3 contains 16 residues. CDR3 bases: TGTGCCAGCAGCCAAGATCTGGGGGCAGGGGGCGACGAGCAGTACTTC. Residues: CASSQDLGAGGDEQYF.

V usage is TRBV19 and J usage is TRBJ2-7; TRBD2 matches at 9 bases. The CDR3 length is 16 residues. The germline V gene has CDR1 LNHDA and CDR2 SQIVND (reference sequence). The V segment lost 4 bases and the J segment 4 bases; nucleotides outside the gene matches: 11. CDR3 bases: TGTGCCAGTAGTAACCTGGGTGGCCTAGCGGGATACGAGCAGTACTTC. This codes for CASSNLGGLAGYEQYF.

In its sample, this clonotype was seen once. V gene TRBV10-2 combines with J gene TRBJ1-1; no reliable D call. V was cut by 5 bases and J by 0 bases, with 16 bases left in between. Germline values: CDR1 WSHSY, CDR2 SAAADI. This CDR3 is built from 16 residues. The CDR3 sequence: CASSSGLLRMNTEAFF. The CDR3 DNA follows: TGCGCCAGCAGTTCAGGACTGCTAAGGATGAACACTGAAGCTTTCTTT.